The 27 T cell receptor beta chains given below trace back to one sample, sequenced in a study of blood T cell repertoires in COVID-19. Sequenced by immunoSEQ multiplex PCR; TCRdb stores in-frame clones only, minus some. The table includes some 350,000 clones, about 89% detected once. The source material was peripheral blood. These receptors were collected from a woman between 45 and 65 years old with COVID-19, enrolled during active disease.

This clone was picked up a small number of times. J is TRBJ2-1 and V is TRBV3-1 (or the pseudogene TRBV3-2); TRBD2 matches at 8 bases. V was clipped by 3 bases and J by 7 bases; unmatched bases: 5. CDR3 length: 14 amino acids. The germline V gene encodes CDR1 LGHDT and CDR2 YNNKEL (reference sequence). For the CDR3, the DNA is TGTGCCAGCAGCCACGGGACTAGGTCTAATGAGCAGTTCTTC. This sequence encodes CASSHGTRSNEQFF.

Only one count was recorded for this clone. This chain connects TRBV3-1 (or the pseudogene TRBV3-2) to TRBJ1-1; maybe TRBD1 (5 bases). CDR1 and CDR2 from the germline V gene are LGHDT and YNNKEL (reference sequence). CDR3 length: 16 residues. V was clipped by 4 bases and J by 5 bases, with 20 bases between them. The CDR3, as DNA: TGTGCCAGCAGCCCGAAGTCCGGGGGGGGTAGGACTGAAGCTTTCTTT. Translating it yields CASSPKSGGGRTEAFF.

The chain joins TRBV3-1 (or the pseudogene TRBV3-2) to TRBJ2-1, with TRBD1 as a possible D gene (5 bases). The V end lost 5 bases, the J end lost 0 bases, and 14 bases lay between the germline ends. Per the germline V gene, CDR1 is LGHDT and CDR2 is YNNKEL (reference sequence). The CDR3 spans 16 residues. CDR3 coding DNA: TGTGCCAGCAGCTCGACAGTTTCGAGCTCCTACAATGAGCAGTTCTTC. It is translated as CASSSTVSSSYNEQFF.

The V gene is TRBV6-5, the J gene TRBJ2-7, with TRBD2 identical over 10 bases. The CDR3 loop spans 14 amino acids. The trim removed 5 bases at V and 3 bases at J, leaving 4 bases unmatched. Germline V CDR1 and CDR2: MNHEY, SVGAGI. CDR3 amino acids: CASSRGLADYEQYF. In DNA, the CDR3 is TGTGCCAGCAGTCGCGGACTAGCGGACTACGAGCAGTACTTC.

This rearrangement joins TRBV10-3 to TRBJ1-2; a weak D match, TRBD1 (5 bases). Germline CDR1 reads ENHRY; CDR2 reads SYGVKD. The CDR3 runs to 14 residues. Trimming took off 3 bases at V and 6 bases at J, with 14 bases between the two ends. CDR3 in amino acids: CAISDRGGADGYTF. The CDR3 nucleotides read TGTGCCATCAGTGATCGAGGAGGGGCCGATGGCTACACCTTC.

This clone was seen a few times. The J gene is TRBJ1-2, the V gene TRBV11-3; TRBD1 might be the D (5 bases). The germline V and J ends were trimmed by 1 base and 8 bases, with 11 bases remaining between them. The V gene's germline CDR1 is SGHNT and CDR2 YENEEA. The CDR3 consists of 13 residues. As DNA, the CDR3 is TGTGCCAGCAGCTTAGGGGAGGGGAGCGGCTACACCTTC. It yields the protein CASSLGEGSGYTF.

For the CDR3, the DNA is TGCGCCAGCAGCCTAAGCGTCCCCACCTACAATGAGCAGTTCTTC. Translation: CASSLSVPTYNEQFF. The gene calls are TRBV4-1 and TRBJ2-1; D unresolved. Looked up from germline, CDR1 is MGHRA and CDR2 is YSYEKL. V lost 4 bases, J lost 2 bases, and 12 bases lay in between. This CDR3 is built from 15 residues.

CDR3 nucleotides: TGTGCCAGCAGTGGACCGACAGGAGGCACTGAAGCTTTCTTT. Translation gives CASSGPTGGTEAFF. The chain recombines TRBV2 with TRBJ1-1; D might be TRBD1 (6 bases). CDR1 and CDR2 from the germline V gene are SNHLY and FYNNEI. Trimming removed 4 bases at V and 4 bases at J, with 13 bases between. The CDR3 covers 14 residues. Full variable domain (outside the CDR3, taken from reference TRBV2 and TRBJ1-1): EPEVTQTPSHQVTQMGQEVILRCVPISNHLYFYWYRQILGQKVEFLVSFYNNEISEKSEIFDDQFSVERPDGSNFTLKIRSTKLEDSAMYFCASSGPTGGTEAFFGQGTRLTVV.

The CDR3 DNA is TGTGCCAGCAGACGGGACAGGGGAAACTACGAGCAGTACTTC. It yields the protein CASRRDRGNYEQYF. J is TRBJ2-7 and V is TRBV2; TRBD1 matches 10 bases. CDR1 is SNHLY, CDR2 FYNNEI, per germline. The CDR3 is 14 residues long. The junction had 5 bases not matched to a gene; V was cut back by 6 bases and J by 3 bases.

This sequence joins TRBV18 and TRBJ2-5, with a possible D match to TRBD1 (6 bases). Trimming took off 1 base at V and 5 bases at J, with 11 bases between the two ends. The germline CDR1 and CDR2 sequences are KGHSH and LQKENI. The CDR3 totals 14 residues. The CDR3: CASSPLDTGETQYF. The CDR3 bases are TGTGCCAGCTCACCACTCGACACAGGGGAGACCCAGTACTTC. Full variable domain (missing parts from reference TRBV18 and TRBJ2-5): NAGVMQNPRHLVRRRGQEARLRCSPMKGHSHVYWYRQLPEEGLKFMVYLQKENIIDESGMPKERFSAEFPKEGPSILRIQQVVRGDSAAYFCASSPLDTGETQYFGPGTRLLVL.

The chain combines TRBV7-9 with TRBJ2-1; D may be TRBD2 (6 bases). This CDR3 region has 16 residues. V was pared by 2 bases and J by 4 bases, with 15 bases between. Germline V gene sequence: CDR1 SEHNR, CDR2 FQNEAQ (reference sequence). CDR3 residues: CASSLNLGTSYNEQFF. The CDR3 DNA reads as TGTGCCAGCAGCTTAAACCTCGGGACTTCTTACAATGAGCAGTTCTTC.

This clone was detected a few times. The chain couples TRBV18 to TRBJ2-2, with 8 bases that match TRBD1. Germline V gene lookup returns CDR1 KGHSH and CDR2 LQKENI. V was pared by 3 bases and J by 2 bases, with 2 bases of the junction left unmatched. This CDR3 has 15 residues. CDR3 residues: CASSPDRVNTGELFF. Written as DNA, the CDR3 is TGTGCCAGCTCACCGGACAGGGTAAACACCGGGGAGCTGTTTTTT.

The CDR3 coding sequence is TGTGCCAGCAGCGTAAGGGACAGGGACTACGAGCAGTACTTC. It translates to CASSVRDRDYEQYF. This sequence joins TRBV9 and TRBJ2-7, with TRBD1 matching over 9 bases. After removal of 1 base from V and 3 bases from J, the junction contained 2 bases not matched to a gene. Per the germline V gene, CDR1 is SGDLS and CDR2 is YYNGEE. This CDR3 comprises 14 residues. Looking up the rest from reference TRBV9 and TRBJ2-7 gives the full variable domain: DSGVTQTPKHLITATGQRVTLRCSPRSGDLSVYWYQQSLDQGLQFLIQYYNGEERAKGNILERFSAQQFPDLHSELNLSSLELGDSALYFCASSVRDRDYEQYFGPGTRLTVT.

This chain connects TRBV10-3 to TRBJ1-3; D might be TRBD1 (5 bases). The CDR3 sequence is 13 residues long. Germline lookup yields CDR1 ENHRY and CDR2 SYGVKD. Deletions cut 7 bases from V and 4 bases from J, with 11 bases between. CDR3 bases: TGTGCCATCAAGTCCCCAGGGGGAAACACCATATATTTT. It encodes CAIKSPGGNTIYF.

CDR3 residues: CASKAPASGTGEQFF. In DNA form, the CDR3 reads TGTGCCAGCAAAGCCCCGGCTAGCGGGACGGGTGAGCAGTTCTTC. The rearrangement uses TRBV6-6 and TRBJ2-1; 9 bases are shared with TRBD2. V lost 7 bases, J lost 9 bases, and 13 bases stayed unmatched. CDR1 is MNHNY and CDR2 is SVGAGI in the germline V gene (reference sequence). The CDR3 extends over 15 amino acids.

The CDR3: CASRSRGLDSDEQFF. The CDR3 DNA reads TGCGCCAGCAGAAGTAGGGGACTAGATTCGGATGAGCAGTTCTTC. This chain connects TRBV5-1 to TRBJ2-1; the match to TRBD2 covers 8 bases. The CDR3 is 15 amino acids. Looked up from germline, CDR1 is SGHRS and CDR2 is YFSETQ. Trimming at V came to 5 bases and at J to 8 bases, leaving 12 bases not matched to a gene.

The CDR3 DNA follows: TGTGCCAGCAGCTTAAGGGCGGGATTATCCTACGAGCAGTACTTC. It translates to CASSLRAGLSYEQYF. This chain links TRBV7-2 with TRBJ2-7, with a possible D match to TRBD2 (6 bases). The germline CDR1 and CDR2 sequences are SGHTA and FQGNSA. This CDR3 spans 15 amino acids. V was cut by 2 bases and J by 1 base, with 12 bases left in between.

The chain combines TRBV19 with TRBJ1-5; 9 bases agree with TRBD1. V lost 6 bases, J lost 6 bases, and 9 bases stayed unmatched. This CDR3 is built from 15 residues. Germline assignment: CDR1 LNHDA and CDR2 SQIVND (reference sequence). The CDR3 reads CASSLTGGAGQPQHF. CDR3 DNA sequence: TGTGCCAGTAGCCTTACAGGGGGCGCCGGTCAGCCCCAGCATTTT.

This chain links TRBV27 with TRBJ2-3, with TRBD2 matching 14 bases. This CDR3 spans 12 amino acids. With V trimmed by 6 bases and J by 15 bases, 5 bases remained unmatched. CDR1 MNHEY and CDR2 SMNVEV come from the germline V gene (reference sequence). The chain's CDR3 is CASSTGLAGVYF. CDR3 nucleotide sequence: TGTGCCAGCAGCACGGGACTAGCGGGGGTCTATTTT.

The CDR3 sequence: CASSWDRGRSGELFF. Written as DNA, the CDR3 is TGTGCCAGCAGTTGGGACAGGGGAAGGTCCGGGGAGCTGTTTTTT. The chain is built from TRBV27 and TRBJ2-2; 10 bases match TRBD1. Germline assignment: CDR1 MNHEY and CDR2 SMNVEV (reference sequence). This CDR3 comprises 15 residues. V was clipped by 4 bases and J by 6 bases; unmatched bases: 5.

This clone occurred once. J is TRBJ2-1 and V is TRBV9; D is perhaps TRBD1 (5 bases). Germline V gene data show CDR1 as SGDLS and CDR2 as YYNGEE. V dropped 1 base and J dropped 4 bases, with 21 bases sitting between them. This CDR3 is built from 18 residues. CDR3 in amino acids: CASSVRISGIGVYNEQFF. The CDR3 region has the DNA TGTGCCAGCAGCGTAAGAATTTCAGGGATCGGCGTATACAATGAGCAGTTCTTC.

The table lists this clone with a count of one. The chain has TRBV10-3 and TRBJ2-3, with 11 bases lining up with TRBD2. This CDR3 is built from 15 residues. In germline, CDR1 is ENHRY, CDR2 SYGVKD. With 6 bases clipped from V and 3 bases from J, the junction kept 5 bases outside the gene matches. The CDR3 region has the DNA TGTGCCATCAGGTCCGGGACTAGCGGAACAGATACGCAGTATTTT. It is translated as CAIRSGTSGTDTQYF.

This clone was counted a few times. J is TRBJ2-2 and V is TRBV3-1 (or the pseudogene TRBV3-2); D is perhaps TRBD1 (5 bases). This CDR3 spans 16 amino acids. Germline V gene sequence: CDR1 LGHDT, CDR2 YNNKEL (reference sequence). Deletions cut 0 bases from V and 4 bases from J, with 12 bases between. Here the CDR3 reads CASSQDSPRVTGELFF. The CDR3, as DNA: TGTGCCAGCAGCCAAGATAGTCCCAGGGTCACCGGGGAGCTGTTTTTT.

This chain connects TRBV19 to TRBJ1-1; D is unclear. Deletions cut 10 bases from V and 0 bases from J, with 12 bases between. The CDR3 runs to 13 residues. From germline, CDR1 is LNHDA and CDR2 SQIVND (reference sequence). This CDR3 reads CATSDRMNTEAFF. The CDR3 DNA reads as TGTGCCACCAGCGACCGCATGAACACTGAAGCTTTCTTT.

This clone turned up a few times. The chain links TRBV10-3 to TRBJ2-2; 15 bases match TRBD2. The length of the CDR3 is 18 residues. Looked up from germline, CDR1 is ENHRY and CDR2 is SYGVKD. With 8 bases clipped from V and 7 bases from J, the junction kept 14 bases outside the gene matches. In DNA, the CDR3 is TGTGCCATCCGAAATCCCGGACTAGCGGGAGGGCGGAACGGGGAGCTGTTTTTT. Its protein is CAIRNPGLAGGRNGELFF.

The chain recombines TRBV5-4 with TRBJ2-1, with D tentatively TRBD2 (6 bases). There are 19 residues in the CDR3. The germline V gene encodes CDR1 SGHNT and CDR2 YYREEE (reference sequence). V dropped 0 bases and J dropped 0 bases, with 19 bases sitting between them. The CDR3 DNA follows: TGTGCCAGCAGCTTGGGTTACCTAGCGCTAAGAAGCTCCTACAATGAGCAGTTCTTC. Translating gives CASSLGYLALRSSYNEQFF. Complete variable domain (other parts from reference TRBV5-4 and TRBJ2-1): ETGVTQSPTHLIKTRGQQVTLRCSSQSGHNTVSWYQQALGQGPQFIFQYYREEENGRGNFPPRFSGLQFPNYSSELNVNALELDDSALYLCASSLGYLALRSSYNEQFFGPGTRLTVL.

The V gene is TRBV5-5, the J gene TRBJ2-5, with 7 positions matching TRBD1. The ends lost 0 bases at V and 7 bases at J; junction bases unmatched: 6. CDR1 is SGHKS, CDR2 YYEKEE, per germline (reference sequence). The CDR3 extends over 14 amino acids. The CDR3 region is CASSLEQGRGTQYF. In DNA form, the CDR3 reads TGTGCCAGCAGCTTGGAACAGGGGAGAGGGACCCAGTACTTC.